These 16 T cell receptor beta chains were sequenced from one sample in a study of blood T cell repertoires in COVID-19. Measured with immunoSEQ multiplex PCR; TCRdb has only the in-frame clones, and not every one. The data show hundreds of thousands of clones, with about 88% seen just once and 2.5% to 3.5% held by the top ten. The sequenced sample consisted of PBMCs or T cells enriched from blood (not recorded which). These receptors were collected from a woman aged 45 to 65 who had recovered from COVID-19.

This clone was seen more than once but under ten times. This chain joins TRBV28 and TRBJ1-2; D not resolved. V shed 5 bases and J shed 4 bases, with 11 bases lying between them. This CDR3 has 13 amino acids. In germline, CDR1 is MDHEN, CDR2 SYDVKM. CDR3 coding DNA: TGTGCCAGCAGTCAAACTGACATCTATGGCTACACCTTC. Translated: CASSQTDIYGYTF.

This chain connects TRBV28 to TRBJ1-2; no reliable D call. Germline V gene lookup returns CDR1 MDHEN and CDR2 SYDVKM. The ends were cut back, 3 bases at V and 2 bases at J, with 7 bases in the middle. The CDR3 is 13 amino acids. The CDR3 sequence is CASSLSENYGYTF. The CDR3 DNA reads as TGTGCCAGCAGTTTGTCGGAGAACTATGGCTACACCTTC.

The sample holds a few counts of this clone. V is TRBV28 and J is TRBJ2-1, with 9 bases lining up with TRBD2. The V gene end was trimmed by 8 bases and the J gene end by 4 bases; junction bases not matched to a gene: 6. Germline CDR1 reads MDHEN; CDR2 reads SYDVKM. CDR3 length: 14 residues. CDR3 region: CASLSTSGYNEQFF. As DNA, the CDR3 is TGTGCCAGCCTGTCGACTAGCGGATACAATGAGCAGTTCTTC.

A word on this clone: The sample holds other DNA sequences that translate to the same CDR3. The chain has TRBV28 and TRBJ2-7; D not resolved. Germline CDR1 is MDHEN and CDR2 is SYDVKM. The CDR3 consists of 11 residues. The V end lost 4 bases, the J end lost 4 bases, and 5 bases lay between the germline ends. CDR3 sequence (DNA): TGTGCCAGCAGTTCCCTGTACGAGCAGTACTTC. It is translated as CASSSLYEQYF.

V and J are TRBV28 and TRBJ1-1; TRBD1 might be the D (6 bases). Germline V gene data show CDR1 as MDHEN and CDR2 as SYDVKM. With 6 bases removed from V and 0 bases from J, the gap between germline ends came to 14 bases. This CDR3 has 15 residues. CDR3 DNA: TGTGCCAGCAGGAGAGGACAGATCATGAACACTGAAGCTTTCTTT. It translates to CASRRGQIMNTEAFF. The full variable domain, with the rest looked up from reference TRBV28 and TRBJ1-1, is DVKVTQSSRYLVKRTGEKVFLECVQDMDHENMFWYRQDPGLGLRLIYFSYDVKMKEKGDIPEGYSVSREKKERFSLILESASTNQTSMYLCASRRGQIMNTEAFFGQGTRLTVV.

This clone was picked up one time. This rearrangement joins TRBV5-1 to TRBJ2-3, with 9 bases lining up with TRBD2. The V gene's germline CDR1 is SGHRS and CDR2 YFSETQ. This CDR3 spans 15 amino acids. V lost 3 bases and J lost 2; bases outside the gene matches: 4. The CDR3 sequence: CASSSAGGLTDTQYF. Written as DNA, the CDR3 is TGCGCCAGCAGCTCAGCGGGAGGACTCACAGATACGCAGTATTTT.

This clone was seen only once. The chain combines TRBV7-6 with TRBJ2-2; 8 nucleotides line up with TRBD2. The length of the CDR3 is 13 residues. CDR1 is SGHVS, CDR2 FNYEAQ, per germline. Losses at the gene ends were 2 bases for V and 8 bases for J; bases not matched to a gene: 1. CDR3 DNA: TGTGCCAGCAGCTTAAGCGGGAGTGGGGAGCTGTTTTTT. It is translated as CASSLSGSGELFF.

The chain carries TRBV9 and TRBJ2-3, with 12 bases aligning to TRBD2. With V trimmed by 2 bases and J by 5 bases, 9 bases remained unmatched. This CDR3 has 17 amino acids. CDR1 is SGDLS and CDR2 is YYNGEE in the germline V gene. CDR3 sequence (DNA): TGTGCCAGCAGCGTCCAGACTAGCGGGAGAGAGGGAGATACGCAGTATTTT. Translated, it gives CASSVQTSGREGDTQYF.

For the CDR3, the DNA is TGTGCCAGCAGTTTATACTGGGGGGACGGAAGCTACGAGCAGTACTTC. Amino acids: CASSLYWGDGSYEQYF. V usage is TRBV27 and J usage is TRBJ2-7, with D tentatively TRBD2 (6 bases). From germline, CDR1 is MNHEY and CDR2 SMNVEV (reference sequence). There are 16 residues in the CDR3. V lost 1 base and J 3 bases, leaving 16 bases between the germline ends.

This clone was seen a few times. This chain joins TRBV20-1 and TRBJ2-2; D might be TRBD2 (5 bases). The CDR3 has 15 residues. Trimming left V 3 bases short and J 5 bases short, with 16 bases between. The germline CDR1 and CDR2 sequences are DFQATT and SNEGSKA (reference sequence). The CDR3 bases are TGCAGTGCTAGTCGGCTGAACACGGGAACCGGGGAGCTGTTTTTT. It encodes CSASRLNTGTGELFF.

This clone was counted only a few times. This chain uses TRBV27 with TRBJ2-7, with 10 nucleotides matching TRBD2. The V gene end was trimmed by 0 bases and the J gene end by 7 bases; junction bases not matched to a gene: 12. Looked up from germline, CDR1 is MNHEY and CDR2 is SMNVEV (reference sequence). The CDR3 has 17 residues. The DNA of the CDR3 is TGTGCCAGCAGTTTATCCAGACAACTAGCGGGATCAGGGGAGCAGTACTTC. It translates to CASSLSRQLAGSGEQYF.

The chain uses TRBV29-1 and TRBJ1-1; the D is unclear. The V gene lost 6 bases and the J gene lost 5 bases, with 10 bases spanning the gap. CDR3 size: 11 residues. CDR1 and CDR2 (germline): SQVTM, ANQGSEA. CDR3 sequence: CSVGWKTEAFF. CDR3 bases: TGCAGCGTCGGGTGGAAAACTGAAGCTTTCTTT.

This clone showed up just once. V is TRBV7-9 and J is TRBJ2-3; 11 positions agree with TRBD2. The CDR3 consists of 16 residues. After removal of 6 bases from V and 3 bases from J, the junction contained 8 bases not matched to a gene. The germline CDR1 and CDR2 sequences are SEHNR and FQNEAQ (reference sequence). CDR3 region: CASRKLAGGPTDTQYF. The CDR3 DNA reads TGTGCCAGCAGGAAATTAGCGGGAGGGCCGACAGATACGCAGTATTTT. The whole variable domain, filled in from reference TRBV7-9 and TRBJ2-3, reads DTGVSQNPRHKITKRGQNVTFRCDPISEHNRLYWYRQTLGQGPEFLTYFQNEAQLEKSRLLSDRFSAERPKGSFSTLEIQRTEQGDSAMYLCASRKLAGGPTDTQYFGPGTRLTVL.

With regard to this clone: Germline is not matched at one junction end, which may reflect a read error. The same CDR3 can be traced to other DNA sequences in this sample. The gene calls are TRBV12-3 or TRBV12-4 and TRBJ1-2; 9 bases align to TRBD1. The CDR3 runs to 13 residues. The CDR3 is CASRTGVHYGYTF. CDR3 DNA sequence: TGTGCCTCAAGGACAGGGGTTCACTATGGCTACACTTTC.

The V gene is TRBV28, the J gene TRBJ1-1, with 7 bases identical to TRBD1. Trimming removed 6 bases from V and 1 base from J; junction bases left unmatched: 8. The CDR3 has 15 residues. Germline CDR1 reads MDHEN; CDR2 reads SYDVKM. The CDR3 bases are TGTGCCAGCAGCCCAACAGGGGCCCCGAACACTGAAGCTTTCTTT. It encodes CASSPTGAPNTEAFF. The full variable domain, completed using reference TRBV28 and TRBJ1-1, is DVKVTQSSRYLVKRTGEKVFLECVQDMDHENMFWYRQDPGLGLRLIYFSYDVKMKEKGDIPEGYSVSREKKERFSLILESASTNQTSMYLCASSPTGAPNTEAFFGQGTRLTVV.

The chain has TRBV12-3 or TRBV12-4 and TRBJ2-1; TRBD2 might be the D (6 bases). This CDR3 is built from 13 residues. Trimming shortened V by 5 bases and J by 5 bases, and 10 bases separated the two germline ends. CDR3 DNA sequence: TGTGCCAGCAGTCCCGGGGGAAACAATGAGCAGTTCTTC. Translating it yields CASSPGGNNEQFF.